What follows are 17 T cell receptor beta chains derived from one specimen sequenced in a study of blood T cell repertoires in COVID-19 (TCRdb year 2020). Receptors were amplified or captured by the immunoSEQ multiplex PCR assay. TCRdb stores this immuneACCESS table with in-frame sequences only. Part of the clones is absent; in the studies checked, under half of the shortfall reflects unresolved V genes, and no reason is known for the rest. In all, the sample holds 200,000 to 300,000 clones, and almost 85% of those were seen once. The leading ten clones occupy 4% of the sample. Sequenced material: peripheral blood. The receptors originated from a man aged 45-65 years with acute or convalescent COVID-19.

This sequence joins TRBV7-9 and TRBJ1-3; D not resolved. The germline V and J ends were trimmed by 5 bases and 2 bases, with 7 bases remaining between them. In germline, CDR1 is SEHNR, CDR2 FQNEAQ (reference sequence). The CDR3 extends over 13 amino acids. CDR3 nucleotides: TGTGCCAGCAGCCCCGGTCCTGGAAACACCATATATTTT. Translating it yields CASSPGPGNTIYF.

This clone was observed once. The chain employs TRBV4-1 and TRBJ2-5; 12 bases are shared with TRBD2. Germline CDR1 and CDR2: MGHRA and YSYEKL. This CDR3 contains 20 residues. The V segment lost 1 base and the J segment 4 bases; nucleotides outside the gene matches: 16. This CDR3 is CASSQAFSSSGRAVGETQYF. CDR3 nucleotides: TGCGCCAGCAGCCAAGCCTTTTCTTCTAGCGGGAGGGCGGTTGGAGAGACCCAGTACTTC.

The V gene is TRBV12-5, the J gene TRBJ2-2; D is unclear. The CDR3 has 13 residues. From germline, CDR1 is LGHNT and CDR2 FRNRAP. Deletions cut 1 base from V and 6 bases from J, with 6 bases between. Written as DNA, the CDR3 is TGTGCTAGTGGTTTGGGACGGGCCGGGGAGCTGTTTTTT. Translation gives CASGLGRAGELFF.

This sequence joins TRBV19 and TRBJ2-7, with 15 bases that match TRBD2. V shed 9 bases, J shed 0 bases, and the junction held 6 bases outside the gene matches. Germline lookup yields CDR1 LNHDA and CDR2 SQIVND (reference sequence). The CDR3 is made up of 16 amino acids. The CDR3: CASKGLAGGISYEQYF. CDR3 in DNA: TGTGCCAGCAAGGGACTAGCGGGGGGTATCTCCTACGAGCAGTACTTC.

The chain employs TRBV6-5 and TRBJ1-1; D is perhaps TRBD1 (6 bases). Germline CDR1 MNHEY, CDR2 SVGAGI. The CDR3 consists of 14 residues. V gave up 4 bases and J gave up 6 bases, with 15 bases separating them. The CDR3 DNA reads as TGTGCCAGCAGTTTCGACAGGCAGGCGGCTGAAGCTTTCTTT. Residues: CASSFDRQAAEAFF.

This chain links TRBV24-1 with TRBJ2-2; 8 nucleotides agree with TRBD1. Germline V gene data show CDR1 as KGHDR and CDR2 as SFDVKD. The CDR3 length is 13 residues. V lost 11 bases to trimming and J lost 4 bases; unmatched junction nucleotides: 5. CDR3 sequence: CAIGQGGTGELFF. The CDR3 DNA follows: TGTGCCATCGGACAGGGAGGCACCGGGGAGCTGTTTTTT.

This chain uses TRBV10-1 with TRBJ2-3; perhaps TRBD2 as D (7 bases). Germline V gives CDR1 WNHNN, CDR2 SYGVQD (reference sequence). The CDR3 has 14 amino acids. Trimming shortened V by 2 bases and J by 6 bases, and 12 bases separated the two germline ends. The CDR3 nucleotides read TGCGCCAGCAGTGAGGAGGGGGGGGCCGATACGCAGTATTTT. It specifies CASSEEGGADTQYF.

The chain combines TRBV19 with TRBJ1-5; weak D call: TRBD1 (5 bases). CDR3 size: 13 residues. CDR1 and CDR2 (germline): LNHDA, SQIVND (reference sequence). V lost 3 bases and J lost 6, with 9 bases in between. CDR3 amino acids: CASSMGGGQPQHF. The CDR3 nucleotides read TGTGCCAGTAGTATGGGGGGGGGTCAGCCCCAGCATTTT.

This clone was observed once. CDR3 in amino acids: CASSPTVGTNYEQYF. Written as DNA, the CDR3 is TGCGCCAGCAGCCCCACAGTGGGGACTAACTACGAGCAGTACTTC. V and J are TRBV4-1 and TRBJ2-7, with 7 bases fitting TRBD2. CDR3 length: 15 amino acids. CDR1 is MGHRA and CDR2 is YSYEKL in the germline V gene. Trimming cost V 4 bases and J 3 bases; bases outside gene matches: 9.

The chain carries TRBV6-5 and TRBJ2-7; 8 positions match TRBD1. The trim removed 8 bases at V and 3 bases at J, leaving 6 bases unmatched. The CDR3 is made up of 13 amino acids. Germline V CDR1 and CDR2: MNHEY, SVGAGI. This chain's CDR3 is CASSGTGYYEQYF. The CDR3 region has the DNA TGTGCCAGCTCCGGGACAGGTTACTACGAGCAGTACTTC.

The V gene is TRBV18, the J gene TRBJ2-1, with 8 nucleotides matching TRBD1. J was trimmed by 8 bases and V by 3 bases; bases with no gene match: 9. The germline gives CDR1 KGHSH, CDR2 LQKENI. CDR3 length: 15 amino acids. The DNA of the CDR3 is TGTGCCAGCTCACCGACAGGGGCCTTTATCCATGAGCAGTTCTTC. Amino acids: CASSPTGAFIHEQFF. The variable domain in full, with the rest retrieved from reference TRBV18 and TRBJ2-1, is NAGVMQNPRHLVRRRGQEARLRCSPMKGHSHVYWYRQLPEEGLKFMVYLQKENIIDESGMPKERFSAEFPKEGPSILRIQQVVRGDSAAYFCASSPTGAFIHEQFFGPGTRLTVL.

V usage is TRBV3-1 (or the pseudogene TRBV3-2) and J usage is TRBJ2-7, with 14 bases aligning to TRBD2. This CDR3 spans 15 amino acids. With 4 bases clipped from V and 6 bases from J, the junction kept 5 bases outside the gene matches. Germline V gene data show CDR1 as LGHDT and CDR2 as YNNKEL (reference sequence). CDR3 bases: TGTGCCAGCAGCCGTGGACTAGCGGGAGGAGCCGAGCAGTACTTC. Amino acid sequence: CASSRGLAGGAEQYF.

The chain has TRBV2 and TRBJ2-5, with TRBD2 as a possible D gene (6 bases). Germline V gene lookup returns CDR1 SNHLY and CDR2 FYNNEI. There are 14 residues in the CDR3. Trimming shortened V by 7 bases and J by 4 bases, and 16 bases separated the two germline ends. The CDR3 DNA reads TGTGCCAGCATTGCTCCGGAGGGTAGAGAGACCCAGTACTTC. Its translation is CASIAPEGRETQYF.

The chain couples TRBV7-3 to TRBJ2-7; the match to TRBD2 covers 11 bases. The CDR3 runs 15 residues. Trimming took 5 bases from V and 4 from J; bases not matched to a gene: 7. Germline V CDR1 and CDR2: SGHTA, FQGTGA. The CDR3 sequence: CASSPRLAGIYEQYF. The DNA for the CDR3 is TGTGCCAGCAGCCCCCGACTAGCGGGAATATACGAGCAGTACTTC.

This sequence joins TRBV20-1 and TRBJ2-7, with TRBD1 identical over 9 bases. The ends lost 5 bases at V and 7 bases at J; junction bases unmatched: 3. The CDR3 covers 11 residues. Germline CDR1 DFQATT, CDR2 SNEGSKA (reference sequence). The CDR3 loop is CSAYRGREQYF. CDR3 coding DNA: TGCAGTGCTTACAGGGGGCGGGAGCAGTACTTC.

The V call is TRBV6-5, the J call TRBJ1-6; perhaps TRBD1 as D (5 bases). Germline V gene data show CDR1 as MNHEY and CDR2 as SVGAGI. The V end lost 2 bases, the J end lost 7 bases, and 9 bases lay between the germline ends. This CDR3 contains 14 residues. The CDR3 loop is CASSYQGWNSPLHF. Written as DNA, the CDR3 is TGTGCCAGCAGTTACCAGGGATGGAATTCACCCCTCCACTTT.

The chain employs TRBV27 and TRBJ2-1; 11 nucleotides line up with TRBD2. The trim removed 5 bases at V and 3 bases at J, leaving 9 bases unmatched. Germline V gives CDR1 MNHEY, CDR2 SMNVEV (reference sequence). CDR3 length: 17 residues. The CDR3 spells CASSLSGTSGFYNEQFF. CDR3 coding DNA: TGTGCCAGCAGTCTAAGTGGGACTAGCGGCTTCTACAATGAGCAGTTCTTC.